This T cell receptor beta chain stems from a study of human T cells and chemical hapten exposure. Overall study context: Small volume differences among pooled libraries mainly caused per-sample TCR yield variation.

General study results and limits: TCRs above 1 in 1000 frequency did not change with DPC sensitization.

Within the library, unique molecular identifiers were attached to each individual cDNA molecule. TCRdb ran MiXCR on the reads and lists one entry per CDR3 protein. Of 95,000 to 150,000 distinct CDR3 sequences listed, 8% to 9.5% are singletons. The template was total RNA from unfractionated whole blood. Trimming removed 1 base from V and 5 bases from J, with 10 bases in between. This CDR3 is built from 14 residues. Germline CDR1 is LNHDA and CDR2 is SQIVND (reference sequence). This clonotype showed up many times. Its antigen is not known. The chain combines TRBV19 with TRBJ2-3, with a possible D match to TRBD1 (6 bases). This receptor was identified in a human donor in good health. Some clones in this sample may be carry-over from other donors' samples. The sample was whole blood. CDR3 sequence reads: CASSIADRKDTQYF. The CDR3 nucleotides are TGTGCCAGTAGTATAGCCGACAGGAAAGATACGCAGTATTTT.